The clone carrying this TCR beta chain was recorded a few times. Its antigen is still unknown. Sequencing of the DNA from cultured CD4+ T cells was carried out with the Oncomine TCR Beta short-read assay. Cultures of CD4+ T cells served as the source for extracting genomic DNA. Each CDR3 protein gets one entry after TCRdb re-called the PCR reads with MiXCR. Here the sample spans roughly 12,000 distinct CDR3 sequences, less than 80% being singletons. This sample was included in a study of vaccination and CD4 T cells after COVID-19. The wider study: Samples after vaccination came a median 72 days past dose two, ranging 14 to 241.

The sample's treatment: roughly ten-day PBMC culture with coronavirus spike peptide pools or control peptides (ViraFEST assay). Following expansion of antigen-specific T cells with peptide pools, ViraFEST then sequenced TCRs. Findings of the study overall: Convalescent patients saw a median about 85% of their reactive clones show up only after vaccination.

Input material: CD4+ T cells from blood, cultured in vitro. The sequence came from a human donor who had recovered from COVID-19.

DNA for the CDR3: TGCAGTGCTAGATCTCCGGGTAACTATGGCTACACCTTC. This translates into CSARSPGNYGYTF. This chain links TRBV20-1 with TRBJ1-2; D is uncertain. Trimming took off 2 bases at V and 1 base at J, with 8 bases between the two ends. The CDR3 consists of 13 residues. Germline V gene data show CDR1 as DFQATT and CDR2 as SNEGSKA (reference sequence).